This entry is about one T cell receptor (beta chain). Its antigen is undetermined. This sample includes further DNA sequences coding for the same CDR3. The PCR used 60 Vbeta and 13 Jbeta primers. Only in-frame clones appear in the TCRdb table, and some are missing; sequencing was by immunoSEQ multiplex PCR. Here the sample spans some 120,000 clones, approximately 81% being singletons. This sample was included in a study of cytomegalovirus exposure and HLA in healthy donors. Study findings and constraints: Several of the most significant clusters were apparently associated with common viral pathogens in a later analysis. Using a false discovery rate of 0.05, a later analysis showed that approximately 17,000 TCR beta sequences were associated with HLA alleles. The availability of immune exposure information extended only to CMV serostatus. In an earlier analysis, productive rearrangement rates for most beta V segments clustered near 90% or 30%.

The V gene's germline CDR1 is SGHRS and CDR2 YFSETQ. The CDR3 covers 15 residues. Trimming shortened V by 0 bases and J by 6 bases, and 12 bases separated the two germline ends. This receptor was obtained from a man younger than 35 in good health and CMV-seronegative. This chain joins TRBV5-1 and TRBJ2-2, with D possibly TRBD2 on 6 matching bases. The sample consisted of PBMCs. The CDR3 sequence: CASSLARGKAGELFF. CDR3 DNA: TGCGCCAGCAGCTTGGCCCGGGGGAAGGCCGGGGAGCTGTTTTTT.